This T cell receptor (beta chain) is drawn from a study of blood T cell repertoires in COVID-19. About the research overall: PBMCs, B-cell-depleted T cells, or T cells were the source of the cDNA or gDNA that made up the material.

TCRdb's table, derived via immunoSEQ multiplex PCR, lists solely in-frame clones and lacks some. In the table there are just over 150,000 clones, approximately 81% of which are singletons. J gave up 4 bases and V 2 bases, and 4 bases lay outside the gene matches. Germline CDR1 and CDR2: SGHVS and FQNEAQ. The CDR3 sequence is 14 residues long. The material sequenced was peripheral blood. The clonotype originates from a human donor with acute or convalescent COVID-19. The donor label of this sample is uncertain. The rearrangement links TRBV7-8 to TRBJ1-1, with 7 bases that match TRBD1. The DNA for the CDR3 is TGTGCCAGCAGCTTACGACAGGGCTTCACTGAAGCTTTCTTT. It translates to CASSLRQGFTEAFF.